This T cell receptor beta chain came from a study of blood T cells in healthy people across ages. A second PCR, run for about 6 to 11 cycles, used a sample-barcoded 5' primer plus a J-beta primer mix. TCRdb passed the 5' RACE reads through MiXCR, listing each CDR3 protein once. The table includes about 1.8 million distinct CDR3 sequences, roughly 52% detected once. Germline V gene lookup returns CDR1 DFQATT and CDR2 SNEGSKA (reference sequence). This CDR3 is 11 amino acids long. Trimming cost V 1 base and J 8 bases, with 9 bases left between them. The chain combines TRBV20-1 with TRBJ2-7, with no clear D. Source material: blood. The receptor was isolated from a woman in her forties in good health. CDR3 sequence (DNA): TGCAGTGCTAGAGGAGAGGAGCAGCAGTACTTC. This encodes CSARGEEQQYF.